Listed below are T cell receptor beta chains from one sample, sequenced in a study of CD8+CD57+ T cells in acquired aplastic anemia. In TCRdb, the reads were re-called with MiXCR into one record per CDR3 protein. Of tens of thousands of distinct CDR3 sequences in the sample, around 42% are singletons; the top ten hold 65% to 70%. The specimen was sorted CD4+, CD8+, or CD8+CD57+ T cells (not recorded which) from PBMCs. All receptors derive from a human donor in good health, serving as a control. Both conserved end residues are part of each CDR3. A D gene is named only where the DNA matches it firmly. Not every row has a clone size; where given, it reads once, few, many or a size class.

clone size	V gene	D gene	J gene	CDR3 DNA	CDR3 protein
many	TRBV19	TRBD1	TRBJ1-2	TGTGCCAGCCGGGACAGGGGTGACTATGGCTACACCTTC	CASRDRGDYGYTF
NA	TRBV29-1	TRBD2	TRBJ2-7	TGCAGCGTTGGAGGACTAGCGGGACAGGGTTACGAGCAGTACTTC	CSVGGLAGQGYEQYF
NA	TRBV6-2/TRBV6-3	TRBD1	TRBJ1-1	TGTGCCAGCTGGACAGGGGGCTACACTGAAGCTTTCTTT	CASWTGGYTEAFF
NA	TRBV15	TRBD2	TRBJ2-7	TGTGCCACCAGCATCGGGCGGGGGGAGACCTACGAGCAGTACTTC	CATSIGRGETYEQYF
once	TRBV25-1	NA	TRBJ1-6	TGTGCCAGCAGTGAGTCCCATAGCCTAGATTCACCCCTCCACTTT	CASSESHSLDSPLHF
NA	TRBV24-1	TRBD2	TRBJ2-1	TGTGCCACCTCCAGGACTAGCGAGAGCTCCTACAATGAGCAGTTCTTC	CATSRTSESSYNEQFF
few	TRBV12-3/TRBV12-4	NA	TRBJ1-1	TGTGCCAGCAGTTTATATCAGGGGTCCACTGAAGCTTTCTTT	CASSLYQGSTEAFF
NA	TRBV25-1	TRBD2	TRBJ2-3	TGTGCCAGCAGTTTTAGCGGGGGGTACACAGATACGCAGTATTTT	CASSFSGGYTDTQYF
few	TRBV10-3	NA	TRBJ2-1	TGTGCCATCAGTGAGTGGAGCAATGAGCAGTTCTTC	CAISEWSNEQFF
once	TRBV20-1	NA	TRBJ2-7	TGCAGTGCTAGAGTTTCCGGGACGACCTACGAGCAGTACTTC	CSARVSGTTYEQYF
many	TRBV14	NA	TRBJ1-6	TGTGCCAGCAGCCAAGACCGCGGAGGGTCACCCCTCCACTTT	CASSQDRGGSPLHF
few	TRBV24-1	NA	TRBJ2-1	TGTGCCACCAGTGAATCAGGGTTACATGAGCAGTTCTTC	CATSESGLHEQFF
NA	TRBV11-2	TRBD2	TRBJ2-2	TGTGCCAGCAGACGGGGACTAGGCCCGTCGGTCGCCGGGGAGCTGTTTTTT	CASRRGLGPSVAGELFF
NA	TRBV5-1	TRBD1	TRBJ2-7	TGCGCCAGCAGCGATACCGGGACAGGGGGCTTCGAGCAGTACTTC	CASSDTGTGGFEQYF
few	TRBV7-2	NA	TRBJ2-7	TGTGCCAGCAGCTTCCCGCGTTACGAGCAGTACTTC	CASSFPRYEQYF
many	TRBV4-1	NA	TRBJ2-7	TGCGCCAGCAGCCAAGATCTCTCCCTCCGGGACTCCTTAGGGGAGCAGTACTTC	CASSQDLSLRDSLGEQYF
NA	TRBV10-2	TRBD1	TRBJ2-1	TGCGCCAGCAGCCCGGGACAGGGGACAAGGGAGCAGTTCTTC	CASSPGQGTREQFF
NA	TRBV2	NA	TRBJ1-2	TGTGCCAGCAGTGAAGGCAGGGTGAGGCGCTATGGCTACACCTTC	CASSEGRVRRYGYTF
NA	TRBV27	TRBD1	TRBJ1-1	TGTGCCAGCAGTTTACAGGGACAGAAAGCTTTCTTT	CASSLQGQKAFF
few	TRBV6-4	TRBD1	TRBJ2-1	TGTGCCAGCAGTGACTCGTCAGGGGGCAGTTCCCCCCTCGGGACACTCAATGAGCAGTTCTTC	CASSDSSGGSSPLGTLNEQFF
NA	TRBV10-3	NA	TRBJ1-6	TGTGCCATCAGTGAGTGGGTAGGGACTCCGGATTCACCCCTCCACTTT	CAISEWVGTPDSPLHF
few	TRBV9	NA	TRBJ1-4	TGTGCCAGCAGCCCAGGTGGGGGAGAGGGTGAAAAACTGTTTTTT	CASSPGGGEGEKLFF
NA	TRBV13	NA	TRBJ1-1	TGTGCCAGCAGCGATGACAGGTCCGCTGAAGCTTTCTTT	CASSDDRSAEAFF
NA	TRBV10-2	NA	TRBJ2-1	TGCGCCAGCAGTGGGAAGGGTGAGCAGTTCTTC	CASSGKGEQFF
NA	TRBV15	TRBD1	TRBJ1-2	TGTGCCACCAGCAGAGATCGGGCAGGGGGACTCTATGGCTACACCTTC	CATSRDRAGGLYGYTF
once	TRBV20-1	NA	TRBJ1-2	TGCAGTGCTAGACCGGGGCACTATGGCTACACCTTC	CSARPGHYGYTF
few	TRBV7-9	NA	TRBJ1-2	TGTGCCAGCAGCTTTGGGGAGAGCTATGGCTACACCTTC	CASSFGESYGYTF
NA	TRBV20-1	NA	TRBJ1-3	TGCAGTGCTACTTTAGGTCGGGGGGTCTCTGGAAACACCATATATTTT	CSATLGRGVSGNTIYF
few	TRBV7-2	NA	TRBJ1-2	TGTGCCAGCAGCTTGGGGAGTGGCTACACCTTC	CASSLGSGYTF
many	TRBV6-1	TRBD1	TRBJ1-5	TGTGCCAGCAGACCATCCGACAGGGGGGATCAGCCCCAGCATTTT	CASRPSDRGDQPQHF
NA	TRBV27	NA	TRBJ2-3	TGTGCCAGTCCAGGAGGTGATACGCAGTATTTT	CASPGGDTQYF
NA	TRBV27	NA	TRBJ1-1	TGTGCCAGCAAGAGGAGCACGAACACTGAAGCTTTCTTT	CASKRSTNTEAFF
once	TRBV29-1	TRBD1	TRBJ2-7	TGCAGCGTTGATGAGACGGGACAGGGGGCCTACGAGCAGTACTTC	CSVDETGQGAYEQYF
NA	TRBV29-1	TRBD2	TRBJ2-5	TGCAGCGTTGTGGCTAGCGGGAGGGAAAAACAACAAGAGACCCAGTACTTC	CSVVASGREKQQETQYF
NA	TRBV10-3	NA	TRBJ1-1	TGTGCCATCAGTGGATTTGGGGTACAGATGAACACTGAAGCTTCCTTT	CAISGFGVQMNTEASF
NA	TRBV6-5	NA	TRBJ2-5	TGTGCCAGCAGTTTCGGGACACAGGCAGAGACCCAGTACTTC	CASSFGTQAETQYF
medium-sized	TRBV7-9	NA	TRBJ1-1	TGTGCCAGCAGCTCCTCCCTTGAAGCTTTCTTT	CASSSSLEAFF
NA	TRBV5-1	TRBD2	TRBJ2-5	TGCGCCAGCACCCTAGCGGGCGAGACCCAGTACTTC	CASTLAGETQYF
NA	TRBV7-6	TRBD2	TRBJ2-1	TGTGCCAGCAGCCAATGGCTAGCGGGAGCACCTTCCTACAATGAGCAGTTCTTC	CASSQWLAGAPSYNEQFF
few	TRBV9	NA	TRBJ2-2	TGTGCCAGCAGCGTGTCAGGGATGACCGGGGAGCTGTTTTTT	CASSVSGMTGELFF
NA	TRBV7-9	NA	TRBJ1-2	TGTGCCAGCAGCGAATGGACAGCTAACTATGGCTACACCTTC	CASSEWTANYGYTF
NA	TRBV19	TRBD1	TRBJ1-1	TGTGCCAGTAGGCACAGGGGTTGGGACACTGAAGCTTTCTTT	CASRHRGWDTEAFF
many	TRBV15	TRBD2	TRBJ2-1	TGTGCCACCAGCAACCAATTAGCGGGAGATGGTGAGCAGTTCTTC	CATSNQLAGDGEQFF
NA	TRBV25-1	NA	TRBJ2-7	TGTGCCAGCAGCTTCGGGACCGAGCAGTACTTC	CASSFGTEQYF
many	TRBV4-1	NA	TRBJ2-7	TGCGCCAGCAGCCAGACTGACTCGCAATCCTACGAGCAGTACTTC	CASSQTDSQSYEQYF
NA	TRBV25-1	NA	TRBJ1-6	TGTGCCAGCGGTGACACAGGGAATTCACCCTTCCACTTT	CASGDTGNSPFHF
many	TRBV4-2	NA	TRBJ2-7	TGTGCCAGCAGCCATAATACGGGAAACGAGCAGTACTTC	CASSHNTGNEQYF
NA	TRBV3-1	NA	TRBJ1-1	TGTGCCAGCAGCCAAGATGGGCGGAAGGCTGAAGCTTTCTTT	CASSQDGRKAEAFF
NA	TRBV19	TRBD2	TRBJ2-7	TGTGCCAGTAGTGCGACTAGCGGGAGTTATGACGAGCAGTACTTC	CASSATSGSYDEQYF
NA	TRBV2	NA	TRBJ1-1	TGTGCCAGCTACATGAACACTGAAGCTTTCTTT	CASYMNTEAFF
NA	TRBV2	NA	TRBJ2-5	TGTGCCAGCAGCGACATAAGGGGATTGGAGACCCAGTACTTC	CASSDIRGLETQYF
NA	TRBV20-1	NA	TRBJ1-4	TGCAGTGCGCCAGGGGACACTAGTGAAAAACTGTTTTTT	CSAPGDTSEKLFF
many	TRBV15	NA	TRBJ1-3	TGTGCCACCAGCAGAGCTGGCTCTGGAAACACCATATATTTT	CATSRAGSGNTIYF
NA	TRBV12-3/TRBV12-4	NA	TRBJ1-1	TGTGCCAGCAGCTGGGTAGGGGGATCGGACACTGAAGCTTTCTTT	CASSWVGGSDTEAFF
NA	TRBV6-1	NA	TRBJ1-2	TGTGCCAGCACTATAGACTGGAACTATGGCTACACCTTC	CASTIDWNYGYTF
NA	TRBV25-1	NA	TRBJ1-2	TGTGCCAGCAGTGATAACGGGCCCTATGGCTACACCTTC	CASSDNGPYGYTF
many	TRBV9	TRBD1	TRBJ1-5	TGTGCCAGCAGCGTAACAGGGGGGAATCAGCCCCAGCATTTT	CASSVTGGNQPQHF